The clone carrying this T cell receptor beta chain occurred once. Its antigen is not identified. These data originate in a study of T cells in pancreatic ductal adenocarcinoma. Study-level results: Tumor and blood clonality did not differ significantly, about 0.112 versus 0.072. Tumors hold more CD45RO+ effector T cells, which may bias toward lower diversity. Blood had more productive templates and roughly 8-fold more unique clonotypes than tumor.

The CDR3 loop spans 16 amino acids. Trimming stripped 4 bases from V and 4 bases from J, with 18 bases between. Germline CDR1 SGHRS, CDR2 YFSETQ. The selected patients with pancreatic ductal adenocarcinoma had surgery but no neoadjuvant therapy. Profiling relied on immunoSEQ multiplex PCR, and the TCRdb table lists in-frame clones only, not all of them. This table holds some 16,000 clones, around 90% found once. The chain recombines TRBV5-1 with TRBJ2-4; D call uncertain. The sequencing input was PBMCs. The source is a human donor with pancreatic ductal adenocarcinoma. The CDR3: CASSPSGRKTKNIQYF. In nucleotides, the CDR3 is TGCGCCAGCAGCCCCTCCGGACGGAAAACTAAAAACATTCAGTACTTC.